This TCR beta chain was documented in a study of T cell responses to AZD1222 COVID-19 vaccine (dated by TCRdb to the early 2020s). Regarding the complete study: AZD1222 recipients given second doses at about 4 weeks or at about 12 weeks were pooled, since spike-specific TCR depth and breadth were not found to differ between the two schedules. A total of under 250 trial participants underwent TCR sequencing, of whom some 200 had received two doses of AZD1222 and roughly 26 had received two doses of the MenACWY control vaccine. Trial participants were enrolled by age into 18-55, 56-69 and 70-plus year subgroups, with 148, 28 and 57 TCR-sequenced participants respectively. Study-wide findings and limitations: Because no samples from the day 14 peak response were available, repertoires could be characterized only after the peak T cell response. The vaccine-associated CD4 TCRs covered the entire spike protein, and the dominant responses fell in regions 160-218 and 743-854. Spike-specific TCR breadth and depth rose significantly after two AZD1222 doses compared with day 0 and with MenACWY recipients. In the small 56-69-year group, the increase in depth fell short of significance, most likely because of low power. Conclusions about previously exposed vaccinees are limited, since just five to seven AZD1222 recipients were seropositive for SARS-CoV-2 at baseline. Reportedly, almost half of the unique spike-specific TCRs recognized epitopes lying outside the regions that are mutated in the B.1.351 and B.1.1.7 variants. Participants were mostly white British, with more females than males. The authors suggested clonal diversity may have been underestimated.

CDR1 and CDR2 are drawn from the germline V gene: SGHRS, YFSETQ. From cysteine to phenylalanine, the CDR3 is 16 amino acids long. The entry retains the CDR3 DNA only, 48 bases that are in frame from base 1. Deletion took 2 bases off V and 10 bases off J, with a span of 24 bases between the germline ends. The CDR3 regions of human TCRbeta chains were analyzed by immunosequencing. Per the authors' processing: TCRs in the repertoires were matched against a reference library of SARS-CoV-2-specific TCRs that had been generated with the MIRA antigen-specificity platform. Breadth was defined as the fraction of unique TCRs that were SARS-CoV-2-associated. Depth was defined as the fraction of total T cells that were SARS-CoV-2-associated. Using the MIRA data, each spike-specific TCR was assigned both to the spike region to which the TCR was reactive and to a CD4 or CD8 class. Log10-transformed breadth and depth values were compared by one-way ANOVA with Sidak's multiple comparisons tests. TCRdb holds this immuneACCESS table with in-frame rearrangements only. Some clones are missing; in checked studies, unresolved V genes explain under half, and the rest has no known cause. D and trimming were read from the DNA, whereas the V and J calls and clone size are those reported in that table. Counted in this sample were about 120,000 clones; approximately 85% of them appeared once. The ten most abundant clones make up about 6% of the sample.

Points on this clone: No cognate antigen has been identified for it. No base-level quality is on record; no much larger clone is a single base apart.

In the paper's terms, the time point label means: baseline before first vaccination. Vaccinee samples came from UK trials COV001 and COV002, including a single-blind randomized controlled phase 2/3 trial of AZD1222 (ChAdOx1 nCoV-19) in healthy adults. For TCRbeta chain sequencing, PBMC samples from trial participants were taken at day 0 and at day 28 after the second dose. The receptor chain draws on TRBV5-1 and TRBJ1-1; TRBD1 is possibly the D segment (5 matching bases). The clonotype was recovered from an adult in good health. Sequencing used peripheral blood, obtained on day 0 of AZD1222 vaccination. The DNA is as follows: TGCGCCAGCAGCTTCACCGAGGGGCCGAGGATGGCCCGAGCTTTCTTT. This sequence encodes CASSFTEGPRMARAFF.